The T cell receptor beta chain described here comes from a study of blood T cell repertoires in COVID-19. Study-level background: COVID-19 samples, acute and convalescent, were from the United States, Italy and Spain.

In Seattle, patients joined the study during active infection and were tracked longitudinally. Original processing notes: Estimated nucleated cell counts came from reference gene primer amplification. TCRdb keeps only in-frame clones here, not all; method: immunoSEQ multiplex PCR. V and J calls and clone size are copied from that table; D and trimming were computed from the DNA. This sample carries 350,000 to 450,000 clones, 89% of them seen once, and the ten largest clones take about 1.4%. The germline V gene encodes CDR1 SGHAT and CDR2 FQNNGV. The CDR3 runs 13 residues. The V end was cut by 1 base, the J end by 3 bases, with 7 bases between.

The chain combines TRBV11-2 with TRBJ2-7; D possibly corresponds to TRBD1 (6 bases). Material: peripheral blood. This sequence originates from a middle-aged woman with COVID-19, enrolled during active disease. The CDR3 DNA follows: TGTGCCAGCAGCTTAGGCAGGGGCTACGAGCAGTACTTC. It codes for CASSLGRGYEQYF. Combining the CDR3 with reference TRBV11-2 and TRBJ2-7 gives the whole variable domain EAGVAQSPRYKIIEKRQSVAFWCNPISGHATLYWYQQILGQGPKLLIQFQNNGVVDDSQLPKDRFSAERLKGVDSTLKIQPAKLEDSAVYLCASSLGRGYEQYFGPGTRLTVT.